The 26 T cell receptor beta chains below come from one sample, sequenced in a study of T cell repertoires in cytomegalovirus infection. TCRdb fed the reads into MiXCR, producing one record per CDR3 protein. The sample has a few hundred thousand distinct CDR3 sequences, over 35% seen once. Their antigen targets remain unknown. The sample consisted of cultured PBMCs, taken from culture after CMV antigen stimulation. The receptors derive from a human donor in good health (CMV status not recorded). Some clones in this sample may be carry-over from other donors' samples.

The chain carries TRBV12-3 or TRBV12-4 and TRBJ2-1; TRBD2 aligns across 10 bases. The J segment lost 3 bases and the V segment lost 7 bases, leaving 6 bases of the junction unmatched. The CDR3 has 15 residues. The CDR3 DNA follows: TGTGCCAGCATGGTTAGCGGGGGGAACTACAATGAGCAGTTCTTC. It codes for CASMVSGGNYNEQFF.

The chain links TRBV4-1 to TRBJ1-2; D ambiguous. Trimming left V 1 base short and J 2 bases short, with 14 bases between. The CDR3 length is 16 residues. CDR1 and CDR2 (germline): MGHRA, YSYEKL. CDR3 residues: CASSQAVNVRNYGYTF. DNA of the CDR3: TGCGCCAGCAGCCAAGCAGTTAACGTCAGGAACTATGGCTACACCTTC.

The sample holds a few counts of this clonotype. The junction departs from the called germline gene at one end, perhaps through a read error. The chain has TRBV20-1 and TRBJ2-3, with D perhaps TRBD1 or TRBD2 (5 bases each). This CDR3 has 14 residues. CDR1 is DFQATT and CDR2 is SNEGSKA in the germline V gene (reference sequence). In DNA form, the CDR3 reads TGCAGTGCAAGAGGGACCACAAGCACAGATACGCAGTATTTT. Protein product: CSARGTTSTDTQYF.

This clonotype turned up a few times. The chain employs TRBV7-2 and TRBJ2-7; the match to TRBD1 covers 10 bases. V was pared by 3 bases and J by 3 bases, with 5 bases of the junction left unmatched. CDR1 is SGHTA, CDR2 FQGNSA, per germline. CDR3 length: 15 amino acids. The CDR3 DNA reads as TGTGCCAGCAGCTTTACGGGACAGGGGCTCTACGAGCAGTACTTC. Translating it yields CASSFTGQGLYEQYF.

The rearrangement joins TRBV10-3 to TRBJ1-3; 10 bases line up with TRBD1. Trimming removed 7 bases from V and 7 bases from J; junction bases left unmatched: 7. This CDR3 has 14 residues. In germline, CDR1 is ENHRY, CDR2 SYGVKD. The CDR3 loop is CAITSLDRGNTIYF. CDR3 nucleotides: TGTGCCATCACTTCGTTGGACAGGGGGAACACCATATATTTT.

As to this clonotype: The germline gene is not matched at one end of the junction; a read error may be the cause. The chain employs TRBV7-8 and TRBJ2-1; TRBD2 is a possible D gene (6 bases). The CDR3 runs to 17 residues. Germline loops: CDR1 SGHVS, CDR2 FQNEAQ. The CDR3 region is CACSLVGTRSSYNEQFF. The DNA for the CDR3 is TGTGCCTGCAGCTTAGTTGGGACTCGAAGCTCCTACAATGAGCAGTTCTTC. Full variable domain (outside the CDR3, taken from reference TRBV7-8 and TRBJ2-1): GAGVSQSPRYKVAKRGQDVALRCDPISGHVSLFWYQQALGQGPEFLTYFQNEAQLDKSGLPSDRFFAERPEGSVSTLKIQRTQQEDSAVYLCACSLVGTRSSYNEQFFGPGTRLTVL.

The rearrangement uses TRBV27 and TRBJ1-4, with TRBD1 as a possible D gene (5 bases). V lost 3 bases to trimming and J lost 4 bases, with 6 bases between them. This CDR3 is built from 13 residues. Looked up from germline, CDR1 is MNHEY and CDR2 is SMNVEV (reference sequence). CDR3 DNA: TGTGCCAGCAGTTTCAGGGTTAATGAAAAACTGTTTTTT. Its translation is CASSFRVNEKLFF.

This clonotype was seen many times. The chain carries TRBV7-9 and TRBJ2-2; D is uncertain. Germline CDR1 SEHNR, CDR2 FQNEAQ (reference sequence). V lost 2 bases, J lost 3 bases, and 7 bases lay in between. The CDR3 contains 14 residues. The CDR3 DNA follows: TGTGCCAGCAGCTTATTTCGGGACACCGGGGAGCTGTTTTTT. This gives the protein CASSLFRDTGELFF.

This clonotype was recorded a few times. Here the CDR3 DNA reads TGTGCCAGCTCACCGCCACGGACCCTAAGGGAGCAGTACTTC. Translating gives CASSPPRTLREQYF. The V gene is TRBV18, the J gene TRBJ2-7, with D uncertain. V lost 3 bases, J lost 7 bases, and 16 bases lay in between. Germline CDR1 and CDR2: KGHSH and LQKENI. The CDR3 is 14 residues long.

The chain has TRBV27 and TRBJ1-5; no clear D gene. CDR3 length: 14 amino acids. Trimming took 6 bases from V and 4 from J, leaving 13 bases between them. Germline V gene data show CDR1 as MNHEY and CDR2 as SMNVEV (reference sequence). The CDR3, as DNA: TGTGCCAGCAGCTATAACAGAGGTAATCAGCCCCAGCATTTT. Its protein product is CASSYNRGNQPQHF.

CDR3: CATSRAGQALGNTIYF. The CDR3 DNA reads TGTGCCACCAGCAGAGCCGGACAGGCTCTTGGAAACACCATATATTTT. The chain joins TRBV15 to TRBJ1-3, with 7 bases that match TRBD1. CDR3 size: 16 residues. The germline V gene encodes CDR1 LNHNV and CDR2 YYDKDF (reference sequence). J was trimmed by 3 bases and V by 1 base; bases with no gene match: 6.

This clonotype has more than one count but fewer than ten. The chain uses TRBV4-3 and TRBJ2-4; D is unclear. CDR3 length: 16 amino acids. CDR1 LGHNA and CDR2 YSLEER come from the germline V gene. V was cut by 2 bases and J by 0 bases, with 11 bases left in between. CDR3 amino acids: CASSQLTKGAKNIQYF. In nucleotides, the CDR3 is TGCGCCAGCAGCCAACTCACGAAGGGAGCCAAAAACATTCAGTACTTC.

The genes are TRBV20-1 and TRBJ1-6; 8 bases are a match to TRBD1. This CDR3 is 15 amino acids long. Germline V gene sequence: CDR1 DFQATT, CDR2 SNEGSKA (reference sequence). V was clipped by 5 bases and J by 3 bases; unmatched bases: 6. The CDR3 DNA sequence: TGCAGTGCTTCCCCCGGGACAGGCTATAATTCACCCCTCCACTTT. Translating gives CSASPGTGYNSPLHF.

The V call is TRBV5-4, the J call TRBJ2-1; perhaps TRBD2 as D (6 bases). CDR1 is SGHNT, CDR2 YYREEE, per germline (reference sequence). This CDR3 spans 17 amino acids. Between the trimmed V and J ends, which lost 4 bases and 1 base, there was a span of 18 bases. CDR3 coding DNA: TGTGCCAGCAGCGAAGGTGGGGGGTCCCGTTCCTACAATGAGCAGTTCTTC. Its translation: CASSEGGGSRSYNEQFF.

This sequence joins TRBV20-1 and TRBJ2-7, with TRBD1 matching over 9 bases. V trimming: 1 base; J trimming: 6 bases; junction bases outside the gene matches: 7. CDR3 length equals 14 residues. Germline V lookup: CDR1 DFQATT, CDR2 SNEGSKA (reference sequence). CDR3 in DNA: TGCAGTGCTAGAGTGGCGGACAGGGGCAGCGAGCAGTACTTC. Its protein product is CSARVADRGSEQYF.

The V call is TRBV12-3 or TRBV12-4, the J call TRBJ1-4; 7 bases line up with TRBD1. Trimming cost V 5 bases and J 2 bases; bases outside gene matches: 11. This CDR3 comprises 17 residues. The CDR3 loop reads CASSPGGGGPTNEKLFF. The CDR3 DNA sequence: TGTGCCAGCAGTCCAGGGGGGGGGGGCCCGACTAATGAAAAACTGTTTTTT.

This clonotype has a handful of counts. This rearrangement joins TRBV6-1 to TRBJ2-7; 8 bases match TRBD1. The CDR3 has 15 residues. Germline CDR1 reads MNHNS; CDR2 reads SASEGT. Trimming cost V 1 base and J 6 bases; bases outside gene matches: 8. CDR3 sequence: CASSEVGWDRTEQYF. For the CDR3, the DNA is TGTGCCAGCAGTGAAGTCGGGTGGGACAGGACCGAGCAGTACTTC.

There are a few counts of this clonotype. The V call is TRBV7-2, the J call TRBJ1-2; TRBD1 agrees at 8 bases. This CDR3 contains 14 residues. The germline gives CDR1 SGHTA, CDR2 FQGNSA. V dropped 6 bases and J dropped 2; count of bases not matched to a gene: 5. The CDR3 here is CASSPDRVNYGYTF. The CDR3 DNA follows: TGTGCCAGCAGTCCGGACAGGGTCAACTATGGCTACACCTTC.

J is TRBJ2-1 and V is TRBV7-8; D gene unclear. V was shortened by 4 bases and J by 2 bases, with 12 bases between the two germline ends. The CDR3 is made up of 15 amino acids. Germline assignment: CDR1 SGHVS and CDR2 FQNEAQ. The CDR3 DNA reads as TGTGCCAGCAGCTCGTGGAGAGGCCCCTACAATGAGCAGTTCTTC. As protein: CASSSWRGPYNEQFF. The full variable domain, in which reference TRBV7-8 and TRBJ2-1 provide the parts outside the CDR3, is GAGVSQSPRYKVAKRGQDVALRCDPISGHVSLFWYQQALGQGPEFLTYFQNEAQLDKSGLPSDRFFAERPEGSVSTLKIQRTQQEDSAVYLCASSSWRGPYNEQFFGPGTRLTVL.

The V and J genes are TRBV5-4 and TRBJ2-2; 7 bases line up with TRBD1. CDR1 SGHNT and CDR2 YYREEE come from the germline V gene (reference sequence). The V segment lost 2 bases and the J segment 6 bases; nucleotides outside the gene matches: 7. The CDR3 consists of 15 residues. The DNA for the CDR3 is TGTGCCAGCAGCTTTGACAGGGTCCAATCCGGGGAGCTGTTTTTT. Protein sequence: CASSFDRVQSGELFF.

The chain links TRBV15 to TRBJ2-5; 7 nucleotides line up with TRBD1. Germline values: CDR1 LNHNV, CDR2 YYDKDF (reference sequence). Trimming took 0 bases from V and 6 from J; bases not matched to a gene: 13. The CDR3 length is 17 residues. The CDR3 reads CATSRDRDRARLKTQYF. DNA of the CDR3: TGTGCCACCAGCAGAGACAGAGACAGGGCGAGGTTGAAGACCCAGTACTTC.

CDR3 amino acids: CASSREGQTSAFF. The CDR3, as DNA: TGTGCCAGCAGCCGAGAGGGACAGACGTCAGCTTTCTTT. The chain is built from TRBV5-5 and TRBJ1-1, with 7 bases aligning to TRBD1. This CDR3 contains 13 residues. The germline V gene encodes CDR1 SGHKS and CDR2 YYEKEE (reference sequence). V shed 4 bases, J shed 10 bases, and the junction held 10 bases outside the gene matches.

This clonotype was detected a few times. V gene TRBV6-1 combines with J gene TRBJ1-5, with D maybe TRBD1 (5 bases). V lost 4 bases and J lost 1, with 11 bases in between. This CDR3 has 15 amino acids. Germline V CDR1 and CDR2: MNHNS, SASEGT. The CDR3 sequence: CASSARVGSNQPQHF. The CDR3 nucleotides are TGTGCCAGCAGTGCCAGGGTAGGGAGCAATCAGCCCCAGCATTTT.

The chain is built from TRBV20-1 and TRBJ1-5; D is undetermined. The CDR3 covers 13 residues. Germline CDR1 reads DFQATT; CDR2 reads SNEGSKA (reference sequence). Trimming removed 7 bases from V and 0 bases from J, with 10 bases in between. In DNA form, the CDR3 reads TGCAGTGTAGGGCAGGATAGCAATCAGCCCCAGCATTTT. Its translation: CSVGQDSNQPQHF.

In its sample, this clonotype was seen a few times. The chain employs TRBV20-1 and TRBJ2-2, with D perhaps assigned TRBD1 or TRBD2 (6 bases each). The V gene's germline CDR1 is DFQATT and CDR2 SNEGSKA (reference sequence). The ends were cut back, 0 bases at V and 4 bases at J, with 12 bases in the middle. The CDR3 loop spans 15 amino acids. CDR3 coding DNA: TGCAGTGCTAGAGATCAGAAGGGGGGCACCGGGGAGCTGTTTTTT. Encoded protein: CSARDQKGGTGELFF.

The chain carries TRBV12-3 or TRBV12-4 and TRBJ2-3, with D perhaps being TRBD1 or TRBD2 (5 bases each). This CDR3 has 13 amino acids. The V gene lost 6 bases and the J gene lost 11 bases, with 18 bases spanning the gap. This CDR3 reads CASRAAGTEKQYF. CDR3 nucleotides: TGTGCCAGCAGAGCGGCCGGGACGGAGAAGCAGTATTTT.